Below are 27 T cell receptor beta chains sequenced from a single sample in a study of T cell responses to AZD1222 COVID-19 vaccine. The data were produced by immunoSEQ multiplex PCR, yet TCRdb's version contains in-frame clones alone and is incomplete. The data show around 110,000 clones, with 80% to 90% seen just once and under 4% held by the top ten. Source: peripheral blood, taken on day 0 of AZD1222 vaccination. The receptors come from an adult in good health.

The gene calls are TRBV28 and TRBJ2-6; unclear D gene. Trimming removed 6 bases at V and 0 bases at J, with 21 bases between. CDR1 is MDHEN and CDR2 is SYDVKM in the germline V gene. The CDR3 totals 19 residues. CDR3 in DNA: TGTGCCAGCAGCCCCGTGGGGTCTGGGGTACCCTCTGGGGCCAACGTCCTGACTTTC. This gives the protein CASSPVGSGVPSGANVLTF.

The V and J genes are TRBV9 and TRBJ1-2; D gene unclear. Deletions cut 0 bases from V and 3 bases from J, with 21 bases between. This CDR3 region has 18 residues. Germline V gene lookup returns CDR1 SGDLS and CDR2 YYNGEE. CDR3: CASSVVGRETTSYYGYTF. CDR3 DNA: TGTGCCAGCAGCGTAGTTGGCCGAGAGACTACCTCATACTATGGCTACACCTTC.

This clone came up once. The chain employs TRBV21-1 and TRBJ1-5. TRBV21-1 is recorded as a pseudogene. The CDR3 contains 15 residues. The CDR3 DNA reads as TGTGCCAGCAGCAACGCCCTAGGTCACAATCAGCCCCAGCATTTT. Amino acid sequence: CASSNALGHNQPQHF.

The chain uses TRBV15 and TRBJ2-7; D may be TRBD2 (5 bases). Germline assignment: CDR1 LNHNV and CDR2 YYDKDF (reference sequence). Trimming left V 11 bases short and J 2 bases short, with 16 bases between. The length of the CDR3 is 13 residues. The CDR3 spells CAVRGLATYEQYF. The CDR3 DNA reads TGTGCCGTTCGCGGGCTAGCTACCTACGAGCAGTACTTC.

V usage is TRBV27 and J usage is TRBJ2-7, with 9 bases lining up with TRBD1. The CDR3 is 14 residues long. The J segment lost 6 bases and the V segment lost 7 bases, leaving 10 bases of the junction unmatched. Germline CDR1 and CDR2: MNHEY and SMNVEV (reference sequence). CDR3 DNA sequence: TGTGCCAGCACCCCCACAGGGGGCGGGGGCGAGCAGTACTTC. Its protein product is CASTPTGGGGEQYF.

The CDR3 here is CAWSEDLQAEQFF. As DNA, the CDR3 is TGTGCCTGGAGTGAAGACCTCCAGGCGGAGCAGTTCTTC. The rearrangement uses TRBV30 and TRBJ2-1, with D unclear. The CDR3 has 13 residues. The V end lost 1 base, the J end lost 10 bases, and 14 bases lay between the germline ends. The germline CDR1 and CDR2 sequences are GTSNPN and SVGIG (reference sequence).

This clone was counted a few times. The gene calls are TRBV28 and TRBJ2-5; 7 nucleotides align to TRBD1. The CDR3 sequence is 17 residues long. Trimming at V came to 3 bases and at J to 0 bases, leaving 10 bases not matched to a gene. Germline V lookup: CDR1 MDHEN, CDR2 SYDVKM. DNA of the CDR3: TGTGCCAGCAGTTTCCTCGAGTCGGGACAGAACCAAGAGACCCAGTACTTC. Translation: CASSFLESGQNQETQYF.

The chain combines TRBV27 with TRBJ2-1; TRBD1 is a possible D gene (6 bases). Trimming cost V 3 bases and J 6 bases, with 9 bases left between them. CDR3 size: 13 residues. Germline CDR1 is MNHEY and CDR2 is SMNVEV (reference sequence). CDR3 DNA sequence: TGTGCCAGCAGTTTGGGGACAATCAATGAGCAGTTCTTC. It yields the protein CASSLGTINEQFF.

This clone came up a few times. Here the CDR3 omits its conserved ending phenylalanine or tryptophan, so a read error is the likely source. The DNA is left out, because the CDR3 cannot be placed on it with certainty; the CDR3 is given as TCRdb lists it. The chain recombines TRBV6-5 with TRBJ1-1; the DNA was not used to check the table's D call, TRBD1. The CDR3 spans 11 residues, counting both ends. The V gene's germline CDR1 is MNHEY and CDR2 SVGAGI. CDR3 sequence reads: CASDVNGQAQS.

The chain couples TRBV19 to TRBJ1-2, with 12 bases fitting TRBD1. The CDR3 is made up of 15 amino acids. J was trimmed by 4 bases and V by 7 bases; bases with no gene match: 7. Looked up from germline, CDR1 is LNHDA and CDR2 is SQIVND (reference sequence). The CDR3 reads CASTEGTGGSYGYTF. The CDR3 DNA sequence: TGTGCCAGTACCGAAGGGACAGGGGGCAGCTATGGCTACACCTTC.

The CDR3 region is CASTETASYNEQFF. In DNA form, the CDR3 reads TGTGCCAGCACCGAGACAGCGTCCTACAATGAGCAGTTCTTC. The chain carries TRBV2 and TRBJ2-1; possible D gene TRBD1, 5 bases. This CDR3 has 14 residues. Germline loops: CDR1 SNHLY, CDR2 FYNNEI. V shed 7 bases and J shed 1 base, with 11 bases lying between them.

The CDR3 DNA sequence: TGTGCCAGCAGCTATCAAGGTGGGACTGAAGCTTTCTTT. It codes for CASSYQGGTEAFF. The V gene is TRBV6-5, the J gene TRBJ1-1; no clear D. The germline gives CDR1 MNHEY, CDR2 SVGAGI. V lost 6 bases and J 5 bases, leaving 13 bases between the germline ends. CDR3 length: 13 amino acids.

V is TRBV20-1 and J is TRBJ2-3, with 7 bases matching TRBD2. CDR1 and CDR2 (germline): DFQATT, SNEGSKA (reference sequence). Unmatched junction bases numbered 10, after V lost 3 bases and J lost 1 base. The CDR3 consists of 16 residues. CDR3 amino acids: CSASLYGTTGTDTQYF. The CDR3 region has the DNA TGCAGTGCTAGTCTCTATGGGACTACGGGCACAGATACGCAGTATTTT.

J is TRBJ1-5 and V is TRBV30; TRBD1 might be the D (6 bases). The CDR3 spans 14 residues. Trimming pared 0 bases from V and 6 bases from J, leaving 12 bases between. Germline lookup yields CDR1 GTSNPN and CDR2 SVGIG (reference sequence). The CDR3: CAWSVGQGLQPQHF. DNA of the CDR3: TGTGCCTGGAGTGTGGGGCAGGGGCTTCAGCCCCAGCATTTT.

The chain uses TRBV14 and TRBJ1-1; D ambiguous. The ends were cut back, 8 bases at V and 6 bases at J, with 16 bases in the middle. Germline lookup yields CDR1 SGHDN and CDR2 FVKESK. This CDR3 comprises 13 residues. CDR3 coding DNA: TGTGCCAGCCCCCTGACCTGGGCACCTGAAGCTTTCTTT. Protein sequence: CASPLTWAPEAFF.

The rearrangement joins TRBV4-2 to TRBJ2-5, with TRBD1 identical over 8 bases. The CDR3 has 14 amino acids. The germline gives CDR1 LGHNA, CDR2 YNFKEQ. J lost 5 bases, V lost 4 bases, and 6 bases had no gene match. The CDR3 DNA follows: TGTGCCAGCAGCCTTAGGGGACAGGAGGAGACCCAGTACTTC. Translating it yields CASSLRGQEETQYF.

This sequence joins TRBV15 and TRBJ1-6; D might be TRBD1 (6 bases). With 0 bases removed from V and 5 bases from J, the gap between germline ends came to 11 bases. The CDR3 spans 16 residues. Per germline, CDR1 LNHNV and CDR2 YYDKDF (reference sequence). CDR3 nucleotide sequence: TGTGCCACCAGCAGAGAAGGGGGACGGAATAATTCACCCCTCCACTTT. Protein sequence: CATSREGGRNNSPLHF.

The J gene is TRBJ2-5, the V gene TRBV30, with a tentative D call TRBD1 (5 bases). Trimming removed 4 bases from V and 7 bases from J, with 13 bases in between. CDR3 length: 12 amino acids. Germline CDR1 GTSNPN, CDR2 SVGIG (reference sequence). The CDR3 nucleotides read TGTGCCTGGAATCCAGGGTTGGGGACCCAGTACTTC. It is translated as CAWNPGLGTQYF.

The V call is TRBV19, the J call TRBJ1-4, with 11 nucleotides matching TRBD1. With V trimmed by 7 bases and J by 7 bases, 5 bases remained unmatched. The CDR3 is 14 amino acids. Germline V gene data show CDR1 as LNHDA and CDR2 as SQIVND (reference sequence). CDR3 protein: CASTPGTGGEKLFF. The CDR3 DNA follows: TGTGCCAGTACCCCCGGGACAGGGGGTGAAAAACTGTTTTTT.

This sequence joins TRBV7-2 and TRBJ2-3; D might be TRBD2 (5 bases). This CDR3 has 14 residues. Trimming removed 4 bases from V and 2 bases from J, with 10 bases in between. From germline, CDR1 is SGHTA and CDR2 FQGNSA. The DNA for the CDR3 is TGTGCCAGCAGCTCCTACGGGAACACAGATACGCAGTATTTT. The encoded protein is CASSSYGNTDTQYF.

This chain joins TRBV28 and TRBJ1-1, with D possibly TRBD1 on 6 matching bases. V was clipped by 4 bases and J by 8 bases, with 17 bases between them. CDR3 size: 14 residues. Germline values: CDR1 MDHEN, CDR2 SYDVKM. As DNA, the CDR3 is TGTGCCAGCAGTTACTCAGGTGGAACAGGGGAAGCTTTCTTT. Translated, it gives CASSYSGGTGEAFF.

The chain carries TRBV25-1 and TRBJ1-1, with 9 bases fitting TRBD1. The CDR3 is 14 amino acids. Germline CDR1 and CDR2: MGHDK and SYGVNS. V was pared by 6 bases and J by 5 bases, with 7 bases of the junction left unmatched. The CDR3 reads CASRTGGQRTEAFF. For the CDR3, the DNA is TGTGCCAGCAGGACAGGGGGGCAGAGGACTGAAGCTTTCTTT.

CDR3 DNA sequence: TGCGCCAGCAGCTTAGAATCAGATACGCAGTATTTT. Translation: CASSLESDTQYF. The rearrangement links TRBV5-1 to TRBJ2-3; no firm D call. The V and J ends lost 2 bases and 4 bases respectively, with 5 bases between them. Germline V lookup: CDR1 SGHRS, CDR2 YFSETQ. The CDR3 is 12 residues long.

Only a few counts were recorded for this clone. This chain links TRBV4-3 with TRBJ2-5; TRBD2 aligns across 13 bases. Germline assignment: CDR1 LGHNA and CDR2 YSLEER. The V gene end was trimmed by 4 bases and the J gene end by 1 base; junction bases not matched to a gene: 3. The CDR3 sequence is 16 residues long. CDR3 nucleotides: TGCGCCAGCAGCCCCCGGACTAGCGGGGGCCAAGAGACCCAGTACTTC. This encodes CASSPRTSGGQETQYF.

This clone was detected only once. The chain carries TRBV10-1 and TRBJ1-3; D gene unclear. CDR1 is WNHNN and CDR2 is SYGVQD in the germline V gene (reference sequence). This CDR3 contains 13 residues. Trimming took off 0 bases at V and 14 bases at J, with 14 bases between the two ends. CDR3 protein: CASSESPGQSLYF. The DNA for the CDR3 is TGCGCCAGCAGTGAGTCACCCGGCCAGAGTCTATATTTT.

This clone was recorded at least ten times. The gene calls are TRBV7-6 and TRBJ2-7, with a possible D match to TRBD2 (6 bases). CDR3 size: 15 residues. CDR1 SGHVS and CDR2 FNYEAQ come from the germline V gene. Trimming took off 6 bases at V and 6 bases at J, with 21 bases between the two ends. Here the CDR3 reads CASSPPRSGGGEQYF. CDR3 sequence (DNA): TGTGCCAGCAGTCCCCCCAGATCCGGGGGTGGCGAGCAGTACTTC.

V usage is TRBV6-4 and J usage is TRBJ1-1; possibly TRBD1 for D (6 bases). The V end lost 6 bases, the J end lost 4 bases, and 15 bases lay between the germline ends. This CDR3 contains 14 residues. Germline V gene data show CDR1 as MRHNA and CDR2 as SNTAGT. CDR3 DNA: TGTGCCAGCAGCAGTGACCGGACAGCCACTGAAGCTTTCTTT. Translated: CASSSDRTATEAFF.